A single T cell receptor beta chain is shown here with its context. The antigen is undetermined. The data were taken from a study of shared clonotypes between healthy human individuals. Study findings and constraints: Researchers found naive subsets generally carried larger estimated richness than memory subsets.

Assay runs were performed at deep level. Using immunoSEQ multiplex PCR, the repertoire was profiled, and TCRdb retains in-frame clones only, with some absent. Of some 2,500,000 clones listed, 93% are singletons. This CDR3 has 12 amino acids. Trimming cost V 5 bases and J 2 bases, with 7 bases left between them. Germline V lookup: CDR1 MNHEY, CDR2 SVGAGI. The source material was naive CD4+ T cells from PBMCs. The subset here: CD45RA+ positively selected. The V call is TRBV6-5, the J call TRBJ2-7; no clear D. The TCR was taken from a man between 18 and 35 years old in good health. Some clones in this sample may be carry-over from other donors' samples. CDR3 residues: CASSQSAYEQYF. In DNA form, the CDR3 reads TGTGCCAGCAGTCAGAGCGCCTACGAGCAGTACTTC.